This T cell receptor beta chain was identified in a study of brain T cells in children with intractable seizures. Germline V gives CDR1 LNHNV, CDR2 YYDKDF (reference sequence). The CDR3 sequence runs 13 residues, both termini included. Notes on this clone: No DNA is shown, since the ends of the CDR3 on it are uncertain; the CDR3 is the one TCRdb lists.

Pre-surgery treatment included at least one anti-epileptic drug. Profiling relied on immunoSEQ multiplex PCR, and the TCRdb table lists in-frame clones only, not all of them. The table shows approximately 41,000 clones, with 90% occurring only once. The chain recombines TRBV15 with TRBJ1-2; TRBD1 is the table's D call, not checked against the DNA. The source is a girl aged 2 to 9 with tuberous sclerosis and intractable seizures. The sequencing used peripheral blood, collected at surgery. CDR3 sequence: CATSFGQGYGYTF.